Listed below are T cell receptor beta chains from one sample, sequenced in a study of blood T cell repertoires in COVID-19. Sequenced by immunoSEQ multiplex PCR; TCRdb stores in-frame clones only, minus some. This table holds roughly 230,000 clones, about 85% found once. The sequencing sample was made of peripheral blood. The receptors shown here come from a man aged 35 to 55 with acute or convalescent COVID-19. Each CDR3 is given with its conserved first and last residue. D genes are given only for firm matches. Clone size is shown for a subset of rows, as once, few, many or a class of expanded clone.

NA	TRBV30	NA	TRBJ1-1	CAWSATANTEAFF	TGTGCCTGGAGTGCGACAGCCAACACTGAAGCTTTCTTT
NA	TRBV15	NA	TRBJ2-7	CATSSGRDTSYEQYF	TGTGCCACCAGCAGTGGCCGGGACACAAGCTACGAGCAGTACTTC
NA	TRBV30	NA	TRBJ2-3	CAWSGRSSTAQYF	TGTGCCTGGAGTGGACGGAGCTCCACGGCGCAGTATTTT
TRBD1	TRBV30	NA	TRBJ1-2	CAWSYTGTDGYTF	TGTGCCTGGAGTTACACCGGGACAGATGGCTACACCTTC
NA	TRBV28	many	TRBJ1-2	CASSLGAENYGYTF	TGTGCCAGCAGTTTAGGGGCGGAGAACTATGGCTACACCTTC
NA	TRBV7-2	NA	TRBJ1-1	CASSPEGGRTEAFF	TGTGCCAGCAGCCCTGAAGGAGGGAGAACTGAAGCTTTCTTT
TRBD1	TRBV6-2/TRBV6-3	NA	TRBJ1-2	CASSYLETGSVGYTF	TGTGCCAGCAGTTACTTGGAGACAGGGTCAGTCGGCTACACCTTC
NA	TRBV19	NA	TRBJ1-3	CASTSLTVVSGNTIYF	TGTGCCAGTACCTCACTGACTGTCGTCTCTGGAAACACCATATATTTT
NA	TRBV5-1	few	TRBJ1-4	CASTKDSRREKLFF	TGCGCCAGCACGAAGGACAGCCGACGTGAAAAACTGTTTTTT
TRBD1	TRBV3-1/TRBV3-2	once	TRBJ1-4	CASSPRVGTDFEKLFF	TGTGCCAGCAGCCCGAGAGTTGGGACAGATTTCGAAAAACTGTTTTTT
TRBD1	TRBV5-6	NA	TRBJ2-6	CASSPLLDRSPGANVLTF	TGTGCCAGCAGCCCTCTCTTGGACAGGTCACCTGGGGCCAACGTCCTGACTTTC
NA	TRBV5-8	few	TRBJ1-1	CASSFGLLMNTEAFF	TGTGCCAGCAGCTTCGGACTCCTAATGAACACTGAAGCTTTCTTT
NA	TRBV6-5	NA	TRBJ1-1	CASSRTVMNTEAFF	TGTGCCAGCAGCAGAACAGTTATGAACACTGAAGCTTTCTTT
TRBD1	TRBV19	NA	TRBJ1-1	CASRDADRGRFDEAFF	TGTGCCAGTAGGGATGCGGACAGGGGGCGATTTGATGAAGCTTTCTTT
TRBD1	TRBV18	NA	TRBJ1-1	CASSLTGGFVFRDTEAFF	TGTGCCAGCTCACTTACAGGGGGTTTCGTCTTCAGGGACACTGAAGCTTTCTTT
TRBD1	TRBV5-1	few	TRBJ1-5	CASSFGARGRLGNQPQHF	TGCGCCAGCAGCTTTGGGGCCAGGGGGCGCTTGGGCAATCAGCCCCAGCATTTT